One T cell receptor (beta chain) is described in this entry. Its matching antigen is unknown. It may be a read error: a sequence one base away is much more abundant. This record belongs to a study of early T cells in non-severe SARS-CoV-2 infection. On the study more broadly: Sequencing used unsorted whole-blood bulk RNA, so chains lack pairing.

Trimming cost V 5 bases and J 5 bases; bases outside gene matches: 4. Germline lookup yields CDR1 SGHAT and CDR2 FQNNGV. This CDR3 is 14 amino acids long. General study findings and limits: VDJdb-based annotation leaned toward anti-spike CD8 responses and missed private and CD4 specificities.

Via MiXCR, TCRdb re-called the 5' RACE reads, giving one row per CDR3 protein. The sample lists around 30,000 distinct CDR3 sequences, 5% to 7% occurring once. The sample taken for sequencing was whole blood. The gene calls are TRBV11-2 and TRBJ2-1, with 9 bases that match TRBD2. The clonotype was recovered from an adult who was a healthcare worker with PCR-confirmed SARS-CoV-2 infection or an uninfected control (not recorded which). The CDR3: CASSTSSGDNEQFF. In nucleotides, the CDR3 is TGTGCCAGCAGCACGTCTAGCGGGGACAATGAGCAGTTCTTC. Filled out from reference TRBV11-2 and TRBJ2-1, the complete variable domain reads EAGVAQSPRYKIIEKRQSVAFWCNPISGHATLYWYQQILGQGPKLLIQFQNNGVVDDSQLPKDRFSAERLKGVDSTLKIQPAKLEDSAVYLCASSTSSGDNEQFFGPGTRLTVL.